Following are 32 T cell receptor beta chains from one sample sequenced in a study of shared clonotypes between healthy human individuals. Sequencing used immunoSEQ multiplex PCR; TCRdb keeps in-frame clones, though not all of them. The table has 1,100,000 or so clones, about 80% seen once. The material sequenced was memory CD4+ T cells from PBMCs. Regarding subset: CD45RA-negative fraction. These receptor sequences come from a man between 18 and 29 years old in good health. Some clones in this sample may be carry-over from other donors' samples.

The chain combines TRBV6-4 with TRBJ2-7; possibly TRBD1 for D (6 bases). This CDR3 has 14 residues. The germline V gene has CDR1 MRHNA and CDR2 SNTAGT. The V gene lost 4 bases and the J gene lost 3 bases, with 13 bases spanning the gap. The CDR3 DNA sequence: TGTGCCAGCAGTGTTATACAGGGAAACTACGAGCAGTACTTC. This translates into CASSVIQGNYEQYF.

V and J are TRBV5-4 and TRBJ1-2; the match to TRBD1 covers 9 bases. CDR3 length: 13 amino acids. The ends lost 4 bases at V and 7 bases at J; junction bases unmatched: 5. CDR1 is SGHNT, CDR2 YYREEE, per germline (reference sequence). This chain's CDR3 is CASSTQGASGYTF. The CDR3 coding sequence is TGTGCCAGCAGCACACAGGGGGCGAGTGGCTACACCTTC.

For this clone: Other DNA variants within this sample encode the same CDR3. The chain carries TRBV6-4 and TRBJ2-1; D unclear. V was cut by 3 bases and J by 0 bases, with 3 bases left in between. This CDR3 is built from 13 residues. In germline, CDR1 is MRHNA, CDR2 SNTAGT. The CDR3 region is CASSEDSYNEQFF. CDR3 coding DNA: TGTGCCAGCAGTGAGGACTCCTACAATGAGCAGTTCTTC.

This clone was observed a handful of times. A single base separates this from a much larger clone, so it may be a read error. The same CDR3 also results from other DNA sequences found in this sample. The rearrangement uses TRBV18 and TRBJ2-5; TRBD1 aligns across 7 bases. Losses at the gene ends were 3 bases for V and 2 bases for J; bases not matched to a gene: 0. Germline assignment: CDR1 KGHSH and CDR2 LQKENI. CDR3 length equals 13 residues. This chain's CDR3 is CASSPGQQETQYF. CDR3 DNA sequence: TGTGCCAGCTCACCGGGACAGCAAGAGACCCAGTACTTC.

V gene TRBV30 combines with J gene TRBJ2-5; the match to TRBD1 covers 7 bases. The DNA end favors TRBJ2-7, so the J call may be wrong. This CDR3 comprises 12 residues. In germline, CDR1 is GTSNPN, CDR2 SVGIG (reference sequence). CDR3 loop: CAWSGQGYEQYF. The CDR3 region has the DNA TGTGCCTGGAGTGGACAGGGTTACGAGCAGTACTTC.

V gene TRBV6-6 combines with J gene TRBJ2-1; a weak D match, TRBD1 (6 bases). The CDR3 has 15 amino acids. V gave up 6 bases and J gave up 5 bases, with 17 bases separating them. Germline assignment: CDR1 MNHNY and CDR2 SVGAGI (reference sequence). The CDR3 loop is CASRPGASRDNEQFF. CDR3 nucleotides: TGTGCCAGCAGGCCAGGGGCTTCGAGGGACAATGAGCAGTTCTTC.

The chain links TRBV6-5 to TRBJ2-7, with TRBD1 identical over 8 bases. The trim removed 0 bases at V and 8 bases at J, leaving 9 bases unmatched. This CDR3 contains 15 residues. Germline lookup yields CDR1 MNHEY and CDR2 SVGAGI. For the CDR3, the DNA is TGTGCCAGCAGTTACTCGATTACCCCAGGGGGCAAGCAGTACTTC. Amino acids: CASSYSITPGGKQYF.

Points on this clone: The CDR3 end shows no conserved phenylalanine or tryptophan, and so a read error is likely. V gene TRBV29-1 combines with J gene TRBJ2-7; 9 bases match TRBD1. Germline V gene lookup returns CDR1 SQVTM and CDR2 ANQGSEA. The CDR3 contains 12 residues. J gave up 3 bases and V 8 bases, and 5 bases lay outside the gene matches. The CDR3 loop reads CSYRDRVYEQYL. The CDR3 DNA reads as TGCAGCTACCGGGACAGGGTCTACGAGCAGTACCTC.

The chain uses TRBV14 and TRBJ2-2; 10 bases line up with TRBD2. Looked up from germline, CDR1 is SGHDN and CDR2 is FVKESK. CDR3 size: 16 residues. The ends lost 4 bases at V and 6 bases at J; junction bases unmatched: 8. In DNA form, the CDR3 reads TGTGCCAGCAGCCTCCATAGCGGGAGGTTTCCCGGGGAGCTGTTTTTT. The encoded protein is CASSLHSGRFPGELFF.

This clone was found a few times. The chain uses TRBV5-1 and TRBJ1-2; no clear D. The germline gives CDR1 SGHRS, CDR2 YFSETQ. The ends were cut back, 0 bases at V and 8 bases at J, with 14 bases in the middle. CDR3 length: 14 amino acids. The CDR3 DNA reads as TGCGCCAGCAGCTTGGCGACTTCCAACTGGGGCTACACCTTC. Residues: CASSLATSNWGYTF.

In the case of this clone: This CDR3 is also generated by other DNA sequences in the sample. This rearrangement joins TRBV2 to TRBJ2-7, with D perhaps matching TRBD1 (6 bases). The germline V and J ends were trimmed by 1 base and 2 bases, with 12 bases remaining between them. The CDR3 extends over 15 amino acids. The V gene's germline CDR1 is SNHLY and CDR2 FYNNEI. In nucleotides, the CDR3 is TGTGCCAGCAGTGAAGGGATAGCAGGGGCCTACGAGCAGTACTTC. It encodes CASSEGIAGAYEQYF.

Details on this clone: A read error may account for a junction end that differs from germline. The CDR3 sequence: CASSPNLAGVGYSEQFF. The CDR3 region has the DNA TGTGCCAGCTCACCAAACCTAGCGGGAGTTGGTTACAGTGAGCAGTTCTTC. The chain carries TRBV18 and TRBJ2-1; 10 nucleotides line up with TRBD2. The CDR3 is 17 residues long. The V gene's germline CDR1 is KGHSH and CDR2 LQKENI.

The chain uses TRBV7-3 and TRBJ2-5; possibly TRBD1 for D (7 bases). The V gene's germline CDR1 is SGHTA and CDR2 FQGTGA. The ends were cut back, 5 bases at V and 4 bases at J, with 14 bases in the middle. The CDR3 length is 14 residues. In DNA, the CDR3 is TGTGCCAGCAGCCGAGGGACAGCGGGAGAGACCCAGTACTTC. Translating gives CASSRGTAGETQYF.

The CDR3 sequence: CASSSRWGGDEKLFF. The CDR3 bases are TGTGCCAGCAGCTCGCGTTGGGGGGGAGATGAAAAACTGTTTTTT. The chain employs TRBV14 and TRBJ1-4; D may be TRBD1 (5 bases). The CDR3 sequence is 15 residues long. Germline loops: CDR1 SGHDN, CDR2 FVKESK. V was trimmed by 5 bases and J by 6 bases, leaving 16 bases between them.

J is TRBJ2-1 and V is TRBV4-2; 12 bases are a match to TRBD2. Per germline, CDR1 LGHNA and CDR2 YNFKEQ. The CDR3 loop spans 15 amino acids. Trimming removed 3 bases from V and 10 bases from J; junction bases left unmatched: 7. This CDR3 is CASSQVTSGSGEQFF. The DNA of the CDR3 is TGTGCCAGCAGCCAGGTGACTAGCGGGAGCGGGGAGCAGTTCTTC.

The rearrangement uses TRBV7-9 and TRBJ2-1; the match to TRBD2 covers 7 bases. The CDR3 extends over 16 amino acids. The V segment lost 5 bases and the J segment 5 bases; nucleotides outside the gene matches: 12. Per germline, CDR1 SEHNR and CDR2 FQNEAQ (reference sequence). The CDR3 coding sequence is TGTGCCAGCAGCGCTAGTGCTAGCGGAATTCACAATGAGCAGTTCTTC. This sequence encodes CASSASASGIHNEQFF.

The V call is TRBV28, the J call TRBJ1-5; tentatively, D is TRBD1 (6 bases). Germline CDR1 is MDHEN and CDR2 is SYDVKM. The CDR3 runs 17 residues. V shed 0 bases and J shed 1 base, with 13 bases lying between them. The CDR3 spells CASSLWPRGLSNQPQHF. The CDR3 DNA is TGTGCCAGCAGTTTATGGCCGCGGGGGCTGAGCAATCAGCCCCAGCATTTT.

The J gene is TRBJ2-7, the V gene TRBV7-2; 8 bases map to TRBD2. Germline-derived CDR1 and CDR2 are SGHTA and FQGNSA. V lost 1 base to trimming and J lost 3 bases; unmatched junction nucleotides: 5. The CDR3 consists of 15 residues. CDR3 sequence: CASSLESLAGYEQYF. The CDR3 DNA sequence: TGTGCCAGCAGCTTAGAGAGTCTAGCGGGCTACGAGCAGTACTTC.

This sequence joins TRBV19 and TRBJ1-2; 9 nucleotides agree with TRBD1. The V and J ends lost 5 bases and 5 bases, in that order; junction bases with no gene match: 9. There are 15 residues in the CDR3. CDR1 and CDR2 from the germline V gene are LNHDA and SQIVND (reference sequence). CDR3 DNA sequence: TGTGCCAGTAGTGCAACAGGGGGCAGAAGTTATGGCTACACCTTC. It translates to CASSATGGRSYGYTF.

The chain uses TRBV28 and TRBJ2-2; D possibly corresponds to TRBD2 (5 bases). Germline V gene data show CDR1 as MDHEN and CDR2 as SYDVKM. Deletions cut 7 bases from V and 0 bases from J, with 9 bases between. This CDR3 spans 14 amino acids. Written as DNA, the CDR3 is TGTGCCAGCAAGCGGCAGGCGAACACCGGGGAGCTGTTTTTT. Translated: CASKRQANTGELFF. Full variable domain (remainder filled in from reference TRBV28 and TRBJ2-2): DVKVTQSSRYLVKRTGEKVFLECVQDMDHENMFWYRQDPGLGLRLIYFSYDVKMKEKGDIPEGYSVSREKKERFSLILESASTNQTSMYLCASKRQANTGELFFGEGSRLTVL.

The CDR3 DNA reads as TGCAGCGTCGACAGGAGCCTCACTGAAGCTTTCTTT. Translated: CSVDRSLTEAFF. The chain uses TRBV29-1 and TRBJ1-1; TRBD1 is a possible D gene (6 bases). Germline loops: CDR1 SQVTM, CDR2 ANQGSEA. V was trimmed by 6 bases and J by 4 bases, leaving 12 bases between them. This CDR3 comprises 12 residues.

The rearrangement uses TRBV7-9 and TRBJ2-1; TRBD1 agrees at 9 bases. The CDR3 loop spans 11 amino acids. Unmatched junction bases numbered 5, after V lost 5 bases and J lost 15 bases. In germline, CDR1 is SEHNR, CDR2 FQNEAQ (reference sequence). CDR3 loop: CASSLGTGRFF. CDR3 in DNA: TGTGCCAGCAGCCTCGGGACAGGGAGGTTCTTC.

The chain combines TRBV28 with TRBJ2-7; 7 nucleotides line up with TRBD1. Germline V lookup: CDR1 MDHEN, CDR2 SYDVKM. This CDR3 region has 16 residues. V lost 9 bases to trimming and J lost 0 bases; unmatched junction nucleotides: 14. For the CDR3, the DNA is TGTGCCAGTGCCCGAGGGGGCGCCTCCAGCTCCTACGAGCAGTACTTC. Translation gives CASARGGASSSYEQYF. Together with reference TRBV28 and TRBJ2-7, the CDR3 gives the full variable domain: DVKVTQSSRYLVKRTGEKVFLECVQDMDHENMFWYRQDPGLGLRLIYFSYDVKMKEKGDIPEGYSVSREKKERFSLILESASTNQTSMYLCASARGGASSSYEQYFGPGTRLTVT.

This clone has just one count. This chain uses TRBV13 with TRBJ2-5; tentative D call: TRBD2 (5 bases). The CDR3 has 12 amino acids. Germline V gene lookup returns CDR1 PRHDT and CDR2 FYEKMQ (reference sequence). Trimming removed 6 bases from V and 0 bases from J, with 5 bases in between. CDR3 DNA sequence: TGTGCCAGCAGGCGGGACCAAGAGACCCAGTACTTC. This encodes CASRRDQETQYF.

The V gene is TRBV9, the J gene TRBJ2-1; either TRBD1 or TRBD2 may supply D (5 bases each). The CDR3 is 16 residues long. The germline CDR1 and CDR2 sequences are SGDLS and YYNGEE. Between the trimmed V and J ends, which lost 6 bases and 3 bases, there was a span of 19 bases. The CDR3 bases are TGTGCCAGCACCAGGGACCCCGCCTTAAGCTACAATGAGCAGTTCTTC. This sequence encodes CASTRDPALSYNEQFF.

This sequence joins TRBV27 and TRBJ2-7; 7 bases line up with TRBD1. The germline V gene encodes CDR1 MNHEY and CDR2 SMNVEV (reference sequence). V was clipped by 6 bases and J by 2 bases; unmatched bases: 7. CDR3 length: 14 amino acids. CDR3 loop: CASRSDRVPYEQYF. The CDR3 region has the DNA TGTGCCAGCAGATCCGACAGGGTCCCCTACGAGCAGTACTTC.

This chain connects TRBV6-5 to TRBJ2-5; no clear D gene. Germline V gives CDR1 MNHEY, CDR2 SVGAGI. Deletions cut 7 bases from V and 5 bases from J, with 14 bases between. CDR3 size: 13 residues. The CDR3 region has the DNA TGTGCCAGCACCACCCAAGGAGCGGAGACCCAGTACTTC. This encodes CASTTQGAETQYF.

The rearrangement links TRBV7-9 to TRBJ2-7; D is undetermined. Germline-derived CDR1 and CDR2 are SEHNR and FQNEAQ (reference sequence). The germline V and J ends were trimmed by 3 bases and 7 bases, with 10 bases remaining between them. The CDR3 sequence is 12 residues long. The CDR3 spells CASSFQLGEQYF. The DNA of the CDR3 is TGTGCCAGCAGCTTTCAATTGGGGGAGCAGTACTTC.

This rearrangement joins TRBV4-1 to TRBJ1-1; 9 nucleotides line up with TRBD1. J gave up 4 bases and V 2 bases, and 17 bases lay outside the gene matches. The CDR3 runs to 19 residues. Looked up from germline, CDR1 is MGHRA and CDR2 is YSYEKL. The CDR3 nucleotides read TGCGCCAGCAGCCAATCCCCCTACCGGGACAGGGACGAGGGCACTGAAGCTTTCTTT. It yields the protein CASSQSPYRDRDEGTEAFF.

Details on this clone: Distinct nucleotide sequences in the sample also encode this CDR3. The chain is built from TRBV6-5 and TRBJ2-7; D is unclear. Trimming took off 9 bases at V and 3 bases at J, with 12 bases between the two ends. The length of the CDR3 is 12 residues. Per germline, CDR1 MNHEY and CDR2 SVGAGI. The CDR3 DNA reads as TGTGCCAGTTCCGGACGCGGCTACGAGCAGTACTTC. This sequence encodes CASSGRGYEQYF.

CDR3 region: CASSVSGAGNTIYF. The CDR3 bases are TGTGCCAGCAGTGTGTCGGGGGCTGGAAACACCATATATTTT. The chain carries TRBV6-1 and TRBJ1-3; the D gene is possibly TRBD1 (5 bases). Trimming stripped 4 bases from V and 2 bases from J, with 9 bases between. The germline CDR1 and CDR2 sequences are MNHNS and SASEGT. CDR3 length: 14 residues.

The J gene is TRBJ2-5, the V gene TRBV19, with 8 nucleotides matching TRBD2. The germline CDR1 and CDR2 sequences are LNHDA and SQIVND (reference sequence). V was clipped by 4 bases and J by 2 bases; unmatched bases: 9. This CDR3 spans 16 amino acids. This chain's CDR3 is CASSTPGVAGQETQYF. DNA of the CDR3: TGTGCCAGTAGTACCCCGGGGGTAGCGGGACAAGAGACCCAGTACTTC.